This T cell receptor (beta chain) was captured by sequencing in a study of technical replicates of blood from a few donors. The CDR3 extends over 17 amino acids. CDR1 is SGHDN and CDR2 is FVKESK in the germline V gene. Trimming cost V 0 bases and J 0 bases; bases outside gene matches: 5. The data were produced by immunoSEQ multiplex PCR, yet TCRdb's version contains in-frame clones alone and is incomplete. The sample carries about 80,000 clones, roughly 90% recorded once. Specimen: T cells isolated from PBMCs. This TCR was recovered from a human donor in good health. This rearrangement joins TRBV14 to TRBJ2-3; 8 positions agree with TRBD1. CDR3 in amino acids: CASSQDFGTGSTDTQYF. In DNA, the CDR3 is TGTGCCAGCAGCCAAGATTTCGGGACAGGCAGCACAGATACGCAGTATTTT.